The 21 T cell receptor beta chains presented below share a single source sample, sequenced in a study of circulating CD8 cells and anti-PD-1 response in melanoma. Four subsets defined by PD-1 and/or TIGIT were sorted from live CD3+CD8+TCRalphabeta+ cells. Using roughly 14 ng of total RNA, TCR libraries were made with the QIAseq Immune Repertoire TCR panel. TCRdb recomputed calls from the reads with MiXCR, one row per CDR3 protein. The profile shows about 1,800 distinct CDR3 sequences, roughly 7.4% of them singletons. This specimen was CD8+ T cells from PBMCs, taken at baseline or after one month of anti-PD-1 therapy (not recorded which). Every receptor here comes from a human donor with melanoma.

By proportion, this clonotype is medium-sized. CDR3 DNA: TGTGCCACCAGTGATGGGTCCAGGGAGGGTGATGGCTACACCTTC. This encodes CATSDGSREGDGYTF. The rearrangement uses TRBV24-1 and TRBJ1-2; maybe TRBD1 (5 bases). The germline V gene encodes CDR1 KGHDR and CDR2 SFDVKD. CDR3 size: 15 residues. V was clipped by 3 bases and J by 6 bases, with 16 bases between them.

This clonotype is deemed medium-sized. The J gene is TRBJ2-1, the V gene TRBV14; TRBD1 agrees at 7 bases. The CDR3 spans 14 residues. V trimming: 3 bases; J trimming: 6 bases; junction bases outside the gene matches: 5. Looked up from germline, CDR1 is SGHDN and CDR2 is FVKESK. The CDR3 sequence is CASSQRTGANEQFF. Here the CDR3 DNA reads TGTGCCAGCAGCCAGAGAACAGGGGCCAATGAGCAGTTCTTC.

This clonotype is medium-sized. The V gene is TRBV20-1, the J gene TRBJ2-1; no firm D call. The germline V gene encodes CDR1 DFQATT and CDR2 SNEGSKA (reference sequence). Between the trimmed V and J ends, which lost 6 bases and 4 bases, there was a span of 13 bases. This CDR3 spans 13 amino acids. CDR3 in DNA: TGCAGTGCCCGTTCTACAAATTACAATGAGCAGTTCTTC. Its protein product is CSARSTNYNEQFF.

By sample share, this clonotype is medium-sized. This chain joins TRBV28 and TRBJ1-5; 11 bases line up with TRBD1. Germline V lookup: CDR1 MDHEN, CDR2 SYDVKM. CDR3 size: 18 residues. The ends lost 6 bases at V and 4 bases at J; junction bases unmatched: 14. Here the CDR3 reads CASSQIRTGGAKNQPQHF. The CDR3 DNA sequence: TGTGCCAGCAGCCAAATTCGGACAGGGGGCGCGAAAAATCAGCCCCAGCATTTT.

This clonotype is labeled medium-sized. The chain is built from TRBV29-1 and TRBJ2-2; D gene uncertain. V was pared by 6 bases and J by 4 bases, with 9 bases between. The CDR3 is made up of 12 amino acids. The germline CDR1 and CDR2 sequences are SQVTM and ANQGSEA. The CDR3 DNA sequence: TGCAGCGTCTCGGGTCGCACCGGGGAGCTGTTTTTT. Translation gives CSVSGRTGELFF.

In this sample, this clonotype is medium-sized. The rearrangement joins TRBV19 to TRBJ2-2, with D possibly being TRBD1 or TRBD2 (5 bases each). The germline CDR1 and CDR2 sequences are LNHDA and SQIVND (reference sequence). The CDR3 spans 15 residues. V gave up 5 bases and J gave up 2 bases, with 12 bases separating them. The CDR3 reads CASSDRGANTGELFF. The CDR3 DNA follows: TGTGCCAGTAGTGACCGAGGGGCTAACACCGGGGAGCTGTTTTTT.

By frequency in the sample, this clonotype is medium-sized (0.01 to 0.1%). This chain links TRBV15 with TRBJ2-1; no definite D call. This CDR3 has 13 amino acids. CDR1 is LNHNV and CDR2 is YYDKDF in the germline V gene (reference sequence). V shed 0 bases and J shed 8 bases, with 8 bases lying between them. The CDR3 spells CATSRDRPDEQFF. For the CDR3, the DNA is TGTGCCACCAGCAGAGACCGACCGGATGAGCAGTTCTTC. Looking up the rest from reference TRBV15 and TRBJ2-1 gives the full variable domain: DAMVIQNPRYQVTQFGKPVTLSCSQTLNHNVMYWYQQKSSQAPKLLFHYYDKDFNNEADTPDNFQSRRPNTSFCFLDIRSPGLGDTAMYLCATSRDRPDEQFFGPGTRLTVL.

Within the sample, this clonotype is medium-sized. The J gene is TRBJ2-1, the V gene TRBV24-1, with 7 bases aligning to TRBD2. The CDR3 loop spans 15 amino acids. Unmatched junction bases numbered 6, after V lost 5 bases and J lost 3 bases. Germline V gene lookup returns CDR1 KGHDR and CDR2 SFDVKD. CDR3 DNA sequence: TGTGCCACCAGTGCATCCGGGACTATCTACAATGAGCAGTTCTTC. Protein product: CATSASGTIYNEQFF.

This clonotype is medium-sized. The rearrangement uses TRBV2 and TRBJ1-3, with 7 bases fitting TRBD1. The germline gives CDR1 SNHLY, CDR2 FYNNEI. Trimming removed 7 bases from V and 0 bases from J; junction bases left unmatched: 6. The CDR3 sequence is 15 residues long. The DNA for the CDR3 is TGTGCCAGCATTATGACAGGGAGCTCTGGAAACACCATATATTTT. Amino acid sequence: CASIMTGSSGNTIYF. The full variable domain, its missing parts supplied by reference TRBV2 and TRBJ1-3, is EPEVTQTPSHQVTQMGQEVILRCVPISNHLYFYWYRQILGQKVEFLVSFYNNEISEKSEIFDDQFSVERPDGSNFTLKIRSTKLEDSAMYFCASIMTGSSGNTIYFGEGSWLTVV.

Points on this clonotype: Given the absence of the conserved phenylalanine or tryptophan at the CDR3 end, a read error is likely. This chain uses TRBV24-1 with TRBJ2-7; D assignment may be TRBD1 or TRBD2 (5 bases each). The CDR3 sequence is 13 residues long. Germline V CDR1 and CDR2: KGHDR, SFDVKD. V was cut by 9 bases and J by 3 bases, with 14 bases left in between. The CDR3 nucleotides read TGTGCCACCGGACCGGGACGGGTCTACGAGCAGTACTCC. Its protein product is CATGPGRVYEQYS.

Sample share makes this clonotype medium-sized. The V and J genes are TRBV24-1 and TRBJ2-3; D unclear. Trimming stripped 1 base from V and 2 bases from J, with 6 bases between. The length of the CDR3 is 14 residues. CDR1 and CDR2 from the germline V gene are KGHDR and SFDVKD. The CDR3 DNA reads TGTGCCACCAGTGATTTTGCAGACACAGATACGCAGTATTTT. The encoded protein is CATSDFADTDTQYF.

By share, this clonotype ranks as medium-sized. The J gene is TRBJ2-2, the V gene TRBV14, with D perhaps given as TRBD1 or TRBD2 (5 bases each). The V and J ends lost 4 bases and 0 bases respectively, with 12 bases between them. In germline, CDR1 is SGHDN, CDR2 FVKESK. This CDR3 spans 16 amino acids. The DNA for the CDR3 is TGTGCCAGCAGCCCCTGGGGGACGGCGAACACCGGGGAGCTGTTTTTT. It is translated as CASSPWGTANTGELFF.

This clonotype counts as medium-sized. The chain has TRBV14 and TRBJ2-7; D is possibly TRBD1 or TRBD2 (5 bases each). The CDR3 has 16 amino acids. V was clipped by 4 bases and J by 7 bases, with 23 bases between them. Germline V lookup: CDR1 SGHDN, CDR2 FVKESK. CDR3 sequence reads: CASSLKRGGPRSEQYF. CDR3 bases: TGTGCCAGCAGCCTAAAGAGGGGCGGTCCGAGATCAGAGCAGTACTTC.

By sample share, this clonotype is medium-sized. V and J are TRBV27 and TRBJ2-1; no clear D. The CDR3 consists of 12 residues. Germline CDR1 is MNHEY and CDR2 is SMNVEV (reference sequence). Trimming pared 3 bases from V and 6 bases from J, leaving 6 bases between. The CDR3 protein is CASSFGPNEQFF. The CDR3 region has the DNA TGTGCCAGCAGTTTCGGCCCCAATGAGCAGTTCTTC.

This clonotype is medium-sized in the sample. V usage is TRBV28 and J usage is TRBJ2-7; 7 positions agree with TRBD2. CDR1 is MDHEN and CDR2 is SYDVKM in the germline V gene. CDR3 size: 17 residues. V was clipped by 5 bases and J by 1 base; unmatched bases: 14. CDR3 in DNA: TGTGCCAGCAGTAAACCCTCGCGGGGAGGGAGGTCCTACGAGCAGTACTTC. It is translated as CASSKPSRGGRSYEQYF.

This clonotype is large in the sample. One end of the junction varies from germline; a read error may be responsible. The chain has TRBV25-1 and TRBJ2-1, with 7 bases fitting TRBD1. Germline assignment: CDR1 MGHDK and CDR2 SYGVNS. The CDR3 runs to 12 residues. The CDR3 DNA follows: TGTGCCAGCAGTGATCCCGACAGGGTGAAGATCTTC. Protein: CASSDPDRVKIF.

Judged by abundance, this clonotype is medium-sized. CDR3 region: CSARDLLQTYEQYF. Here the CDR3 DNA reads TGCAGTGCTAGAGATCTTCTCCAGACCTACGAGCAGTACTTC. The V and J genes are TRBV20-1 and TRBJ2-7, with D uncertain. Germline values: CDR1 DFQATT, CDR2 SNEGSKA (reference sequence). Deletions cut 0 bases from V and 2 bases from J, with 11 bases between. The CDR3 totals 14 residues.

This clonotype is deemed medium-sized. This chain uses TRBV28 with TRBJ2-1; D not certain. From germline, CDR1 is MDHEN and CDR2 SYDVKM. The CDR3 has 15 amino acids. The germline V and J ends were trimmed by 7 bases and 1 base, with 14 bases remaining between them. The CDR3 protein is CASNQALRSYNEQFF. For the CDR3, the DNA is TGTGCCAGCAATCAAGCGCTAAGGTCCTACAATGAGCAGTTCTTC.

In regard to this clonotype: A much larger clone differs from this one at a single base, so this may be a read error. This sequence joins TRBV25-1 and TRBJ2-7, with TRBD2 matching 7 bases. This CDR3 spans 15 amino acids. Unmatched junction bases numbered 8, after V lost 4 bases and J lost 2 bases. CDR1 is MGHDK, CDR2 SYGVNS, per germline. CDR3 sequence reads: CASSGRAGEAYEQYF. CDR3 bases: TGTGCCAGCAGTGGACGTGCGGGGGAAGCCTACGAGCAGTACTTC.

In this sample, this clonotype is medium-sized. The chain has TRBV19 and TRBJ2-7; D is perhaps TRBD1 or TRBD2 (5 bases each). CDR3 length: 14 amino acids. Trimming cost V 5 bases and J 3 bases, with 14 bases left between them. The germline V gene has CDR1 LNHDA and CDR2 SQIVND (reference sequence). The DNA for the CDR3 is TGTGCCAGTAGTCCCTCATGGGGGTACTACGAGCAGTACTTC. Its translation: CASSPSWGYYEQYF.

This clonotype is medium-sized (0.01 to 0.1%) within its sample. The chain combines TRBV7-6 with TRBJ1-1; maybe TRBD1 (5 bases). CDR3 length: 15 residues. Germline V lookup: CDR1 SGHVS, CDR2 FNYEAQ. Trimming removed 8 bases at V and 1 base at J, with 17 bases between. The CDR3 spells CASRGDLNPNTEAFF. The CDR3 DNA reads as TGTGCCAGCCGGGGGGACCTGAACCCGAACACTGAAGCTTTCTTT.